Listed below are T cell receptor beta chains from one sample, sequenced in a study of beta chain features in type 1 diabetes. The protocol was immunoSEQ multiplex PCR, while the TCRdb copy is restricted to in-frame clones and leaves out a portion. The sample yields approximately 250,000 clones, roughly 9.6% seen once. The sample comprised naive CD4+ T cells from blood. All receptors derive from a woman aged 18-29 years in good health. Both conserved end residues are trimmed from each CDR3. The D gene is left open where the match is weak.

J gene: TRBJ2-2; D gene: TRBD2; V gene: TRBV6-1; CDR3 protein: ASGRTSFTGELF
J gene: TRBJ1-5; D gene: .; V gene: TRBV5-6; CDR3 protein: ASSLGPHGGQPQH
J gene: TRBJ2-6; D gene: TRBD2; V gene: TRBV19; CDR3 protein: ASRTSGGSGANVLT
J gene: TRBJ2-3; D gene: .; V gene: TRBV5-1; CDR3 protein: ASSLGQFTDTQY
J gene: TRBJ1-2; D gene: .; V gene: TRBV7-2; CDR3 protein: ASSLRGGYT
J gene: TRBJ2-3; D gene: TRBD1; V gene: TRBV7-2; CDR3 protein: ASSLLGGDTQY
J gene: TRBJ2-5; D gene: .; V gene: TRBV6-6; CDR3 protein: ASSYMRETQY
J gene: TRBJ2-1; D gene: .; V gene: TRBV27; CDR3 protein: ASSLSGRGLNEQF
J gene: TRBJ2-1; D gene: .; V gene: TRBV7-6; CDR3 protein: ASSLSNEQF
J gene: TRBJ2-1; D gene: TRBD2; V gene: TRBV28; CDR3 protein: ASWTSGGSNEQF
J gene: TRBJ2-7; D gene: .; V gene: TRBV7-2; CDR3 protein: ASSFGVLGHYEQY
J gene: TRBJ1-1; D gene: TRBD1; V gene: TRBV12-5; CDR3 protein: ASGTANTEAF
J gene: TRBJ1-3; D gene: TRBD1; V gene: TRBV6-6; CDR3 protein: ASSYGTVSGNTIY
J gene: TRBJ1-2; D gene: .; V gene: TRBV4-2; CDR3 protein: ASSLQGHDYGYT
J gene: TRBJ2-5; D gene: TRBD2; V gene: TRBV11-2; CDR3 protein: ASSALAEGGETQY
J gene: TRBJ1-2; D gene: TRBD1; V gene: TRBV7-9; CDR3 protein: ASSLARGRGHYGYT
J gene: TRBJ2-6; D gene: TRBD1; V gene: TRBV4-1; CDR3 protein: ASSHGDRDANVLT
J gene: TRBJ2-7; D gene: .; V gene: TRBV15; CDR3 protein: ATSSAWGRESYEQY
J gene: TRBJ2-3; D gene: TRBD2; V gene: TRBV18; CDR3 protein: ASSHSGIPDTQY
J gene: TRBJ1-1; D gene: .; V gene: TRBV6-5; CDR3 protein: ASSYRRGVGTEAF
J gene: TRBJ2-7; D gene: .; V gene: TRBV7-9; CDR3 protein: ASSFGQGVYEQY
J gene: TRBJ2-7; D gene: .; V gene: TRBV5-1; CDR3 protein: ASRQAGAGEQY
J gene: TRBJ2-1; D gene: TRBD2; V gene: TRBV7-2; CDR3 protein: ASSSRSGGPYNEQF
J gene: TRBJ2-7; D gene: TRBD1; V gene: TRBV30; CDR3 protein: AWSAAGQGRYEQY
J gene: TRBJ2-7; D gene: TRBD2; V gene: TRBV29-1; CDR3 protein: SVGTSGGAYEQY
J gene: TRBJ1-2; D gene: TRBD1; V gene: TRBV6-1; CDR3 protein: ASSTTGQGGYGYT
J gene: TRBJ2-1; D gene: TRBD2; V gene: TRBV29-1; CDR3 protein: SVARGLANNEQF
J gene: TRBJ2-1; D gene: TRBD2; V gene: TRBV6-5; CDR3 protein: ASSQTSGTYNEQF
J gene: TRBJ2-1; D gene: .; V gene: TRBV18; CDR3 protein: ASSRDFANEQF
J gene: TRBJ2-1; D gene: .; V gene: TRBV6-1; CDR3 protein: ASSELTTPDNEQF
J gene: TRBJ2-5; D gene: TRBD1; V gene: TRBV18; CDR3 protein: ASSPIGPGGETQY
J gene: TRBJ2-2; D gene: .; V gene: TRBV7-9; CDR3 protein: ASSLKEGGELF
J gene: TRBJ2-5; D gene: .; V gene: TRBV7-9; CDR3 protein: ASSLYLQETQY
J gene: TRBJ2-3; D gene: TRBD2; V gene: TRBV30; CDR3 protein: AWTSGATDTQY
J gene: TRBJ2-1; D gene: .; V gene: TRBV19; CDR3 protein: ASDGTMPNEQF
J gene: TRBJ1-3; D gene: .; V gene: TRBV30; CDR3 protein: AWSSSVNTIS
J gene: TRBJ1-3; D gene: .; V gene: TRBV30; CDR3 protein: AWSSGSGNTIY
J gene: TRBJ2-2; D gene: TRBD1; V gene: TRBV19; CDR3 protein: ASSTYRGPNTGELF
J gene: TRBJ2-1; D gene: TRBD1; V gene: TRBV4-1; CDR3 protein: ASSQEGGGSYNEQF
J gene: TRBJ2-5; D gene: TRBD2; V gene: TRBV30; CDR3 protein: AWSPWEREIGETQY
J gene: TRBJ1-1; D gene: .; V gene: TRBV29-1; CDR3 protein: SVGYDFIAEAF
J gene: TRBJ1-2; D gene: .; V gene: TRBV30; CDR3 protein: AWSNTGRDYGYT
J gene: TRBJ2-5; D gene: TRBD2; V gene: TRBV10-1; CDR3 protein: ASSLGLAGASETQY